This T cell receptor beta chain emerged from a study of blood T cell repertoires in COVID-19. Study overall: Acute and convalescent COVID-19 samples came from the United States, Italy and Spain. PBMCs, B-cell-depleted T cells, or T cells provided the cDNA or gDNA that made up the material.

J lost 1 base, V lost 2 bases, and 4 bases had no gene match. The CDR3 extends over 15 amino acids. Germline CDR1 is KGHSH and CDR2 is LQKENI. Original processing notes: Reference gene primer amplification gave estimated nucleated cell counts. Sequencing used immunoSEQ multiplex PCR; TCRdb keeps in-frame clones, though not all of them. D and trimming come from the DNA, and the V and J calls and clone size come from that table. The top ten clones hold roughly a tenth of a sample with about 210,000 clones, approximately 82% of them seen once. The rearrangement links TRBV18 to TRBJ1-1; 7 bases fit TRBD1. The TCR comes from a man aged 45-65 years with active or convalescent COVID-19. Sequencing was performed on peripheral blood. The CDR3 is CASSPADRENTEAFF. Written as DNA, the CDR3 is TGTGCCAGCTCACCAGCCGACAGGGAGAACACTGAAGCTTTCTTT.